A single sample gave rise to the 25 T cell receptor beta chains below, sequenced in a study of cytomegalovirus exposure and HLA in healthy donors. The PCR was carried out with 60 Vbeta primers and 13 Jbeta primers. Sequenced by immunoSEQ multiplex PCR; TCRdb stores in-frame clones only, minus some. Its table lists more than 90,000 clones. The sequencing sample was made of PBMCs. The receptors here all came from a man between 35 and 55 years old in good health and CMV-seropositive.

The CDR3 here is CASSPWTGLRGDEKLFF. CDR3 coding DNA: TGTGCCAGCAGTCCCTGGACAGGCTTGAGGGGGGATGAAAAACTGTTTTTT. The J gene is TRBJ1-4, the V gene TRBV28; 7 bases are shared with TRBD1. The CDR3 extends over 17 amino acids. CDR1 MDHEN and CDR2 SYDVKM come from the germline V gene. With 5 bases clipped from V and 6 bases from J, the junction kept 15 bases outside the gene matches. The full variable domain, with the rest looked up from reference TRBV28 and TRBJ1-4, is DVKVTQSSRYLVKRTGEKVFLECVQDMDHENMFWYRQDPGLGLRLIYFSYDVKMKEKGDIPEGYSVSREKKERFSLILESASTNQTSMYLCASSPWTGLRGDEKLFFGSGTQLSVL.

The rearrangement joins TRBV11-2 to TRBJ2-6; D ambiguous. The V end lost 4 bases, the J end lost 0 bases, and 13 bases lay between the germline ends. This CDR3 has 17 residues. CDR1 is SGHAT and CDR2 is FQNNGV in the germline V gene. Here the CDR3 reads CASSSVPRLSGANVLTF. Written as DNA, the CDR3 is TGTGCCAGCAGCTCAGTGCCCCGTCTCTCTGGGGCCAACGTCCTGACTTTC.

CDR3: CASSEGFNYGYTF. The CDR3 region has the DNA TGTGCCAGCAGTGAGGGCTTTAACTATGGCTACACCTTC. The chain recombines TRBV6-4 with TRBJ1-2; D is uncertain. Germline V gene sequence: CDR1 MRHNA, CDR2 SNTAGT. V gave up 3 bases and J gave up 1 base, with 6 bases separating them. This CDR3 region has 13 residues.

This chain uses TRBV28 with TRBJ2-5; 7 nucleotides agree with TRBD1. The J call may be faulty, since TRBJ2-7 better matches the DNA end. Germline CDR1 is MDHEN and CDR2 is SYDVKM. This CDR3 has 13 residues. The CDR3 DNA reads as TGTGCCAGCACACGGGACAGCGTCTACGAGCAGTACTTC. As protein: CASTRDSVYEQYF.

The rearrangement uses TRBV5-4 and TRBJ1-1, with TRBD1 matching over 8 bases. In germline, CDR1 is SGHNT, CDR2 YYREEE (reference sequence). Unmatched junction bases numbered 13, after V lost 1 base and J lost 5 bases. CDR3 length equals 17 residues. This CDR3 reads CASSLLHSGGARTEAFF. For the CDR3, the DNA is TGTGCCAGCAGCTTGTTGCACTCAGGGGGCGCGAGGACTGAAGCTTTCTTT.

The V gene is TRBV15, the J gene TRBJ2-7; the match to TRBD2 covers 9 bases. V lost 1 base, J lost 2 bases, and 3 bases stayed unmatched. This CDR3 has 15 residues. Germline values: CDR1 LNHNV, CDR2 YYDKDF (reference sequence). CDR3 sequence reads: CATSRGLAGTYEQYF. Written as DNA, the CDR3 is TGTGCCACCAGCAGAGGGCTAGCGGGGACCTACGAGCAGTACTTC.

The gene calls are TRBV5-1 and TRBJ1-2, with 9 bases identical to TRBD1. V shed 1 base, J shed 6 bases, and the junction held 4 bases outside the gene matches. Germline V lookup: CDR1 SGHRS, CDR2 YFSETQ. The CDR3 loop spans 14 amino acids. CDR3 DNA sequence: TGCGCCAGCAGCTTGTTTACAGGGGGCGATGGCTACACCTTC. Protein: CASSLFTGGDGYTF.

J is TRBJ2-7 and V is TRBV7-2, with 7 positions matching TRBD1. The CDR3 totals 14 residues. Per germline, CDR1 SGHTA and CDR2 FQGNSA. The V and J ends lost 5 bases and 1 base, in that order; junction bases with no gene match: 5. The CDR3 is CASSTRQGSYEQYF. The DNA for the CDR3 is TGTGCCAGCAGCACACGACAGGGTTCCTACGAGCAGTACTTC.

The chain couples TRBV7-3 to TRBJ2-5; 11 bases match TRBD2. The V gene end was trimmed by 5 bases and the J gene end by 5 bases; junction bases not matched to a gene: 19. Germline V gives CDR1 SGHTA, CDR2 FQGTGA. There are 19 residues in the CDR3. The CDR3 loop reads CASSPLQTSGTTGRETQYF. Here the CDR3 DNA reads TGTGCCAGCAGCCCATTACAGACTAGCGGGACAACGGGGAGGGAGACCCAGTACTTC.

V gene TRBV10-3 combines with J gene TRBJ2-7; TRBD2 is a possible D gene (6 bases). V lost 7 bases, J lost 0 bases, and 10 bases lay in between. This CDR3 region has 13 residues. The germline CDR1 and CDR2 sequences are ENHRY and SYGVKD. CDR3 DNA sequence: TGTGCCATCATGCGGGATTACTCCTACGAGCAGTACTTC. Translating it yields CAIMRDYSYEQYF.

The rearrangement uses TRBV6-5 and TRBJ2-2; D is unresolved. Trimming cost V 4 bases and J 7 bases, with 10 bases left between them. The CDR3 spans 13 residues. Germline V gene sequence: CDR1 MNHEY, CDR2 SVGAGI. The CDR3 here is CASSSPNYGELFF. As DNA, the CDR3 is TGTGCCAGCAGTTCTCCTAATTACGGGGAGCTGTTTTTT.

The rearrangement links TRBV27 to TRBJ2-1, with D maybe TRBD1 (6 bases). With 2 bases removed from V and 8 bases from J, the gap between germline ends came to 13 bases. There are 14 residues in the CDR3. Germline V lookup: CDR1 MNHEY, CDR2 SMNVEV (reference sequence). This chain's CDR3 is CASSLTQGKDEQFF. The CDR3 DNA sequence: TGTGCCAGCAGTTTAACGCAGGGGAAGGATGAGCAGTTCTTC.

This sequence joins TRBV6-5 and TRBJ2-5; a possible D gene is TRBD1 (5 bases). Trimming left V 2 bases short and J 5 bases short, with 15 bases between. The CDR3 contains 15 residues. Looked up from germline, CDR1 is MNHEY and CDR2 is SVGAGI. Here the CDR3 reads CASSYAVRASETQYF. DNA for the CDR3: TGTGCCAGCAGTTACGCTGTCAGGGCCAGCGAGACCCAGTACTTC.

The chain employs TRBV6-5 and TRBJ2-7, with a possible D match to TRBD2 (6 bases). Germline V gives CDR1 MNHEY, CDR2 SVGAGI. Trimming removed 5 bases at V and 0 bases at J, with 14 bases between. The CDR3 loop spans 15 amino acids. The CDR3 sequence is CASSRGGPHSYEQYF. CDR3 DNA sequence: TGTGCCAGCAGTCGAGGAGGGCCCCACTCCTACGAGCAGTACTTC.

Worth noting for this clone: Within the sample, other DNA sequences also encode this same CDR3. The CDR3 DNA follows: TGTGCCAGCGGGCAGGGTAATCAGCCCCAGCATTTT. It specifies CASGQGNQPQHF. J is TRBJ1-5 and V is TRBV27; D is perhaps TRBD1 (5 bases). Germline V gives CDR1 MNHEY, CDR2 SMNVEV (reference sequence). V gave up 8 bases and J gave up 4 bases, with 9 bases separating them. The CDR3 runs 12 residues.

CDR3 nucleotides: TGTGCCAGCAGTTTCGTGTTGGGACAGGGAGCTGAAGCTTTCTTT. This sequence encodes CASSFVLGQGAEAFF. The V and J genes are TRBV6-6 and TRBJ1-1, with 9 bases fitting TRBD1. V shed 4 bases and J 6 bases; nucleotides not matched to a gene: 9. This CDR3 is 15 amino acids long. Germline assignment: CDR1 MNHNY and CDR2 SVGAGI (reference sequence).

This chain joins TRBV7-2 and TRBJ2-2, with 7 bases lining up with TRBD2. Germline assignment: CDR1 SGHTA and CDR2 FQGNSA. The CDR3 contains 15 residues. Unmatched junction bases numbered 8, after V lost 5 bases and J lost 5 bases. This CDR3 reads CASSVSGIGTGELFF. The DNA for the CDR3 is TGTGCCAGCAGCGTCAGCGGGATCGGTACCGGGGAGCTGTTTTTT. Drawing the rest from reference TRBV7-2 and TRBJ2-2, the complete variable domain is GAGVSQSPSNKVTEKGKDVELRCDPISGHTALYWYRQSLGQGLEFLIYFQGNSAPDKSGLPSDRFSAERTGGSVSTLTIQRTQQEDSAVYLCASSVSGIGTGELFFGEGSRLTVL.

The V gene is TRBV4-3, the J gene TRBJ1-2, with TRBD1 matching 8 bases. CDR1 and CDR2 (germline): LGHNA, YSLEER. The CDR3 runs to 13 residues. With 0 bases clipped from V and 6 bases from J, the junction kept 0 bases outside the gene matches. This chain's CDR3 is CASSQDRGHGYTF. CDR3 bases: TGCGCCAGCAGCCAAGACAGGGGGCATGGCTACACCTTC.

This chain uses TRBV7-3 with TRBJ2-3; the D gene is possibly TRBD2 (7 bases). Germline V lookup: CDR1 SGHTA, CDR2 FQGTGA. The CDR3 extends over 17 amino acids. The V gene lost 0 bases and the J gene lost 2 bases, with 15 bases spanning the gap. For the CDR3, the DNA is TGTGCCAGCAGCTTAACGGGGGGCGGGGGCCCCACAGATACGCAGTATTTT. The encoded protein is CASSLTGGGGPTDTQYF.

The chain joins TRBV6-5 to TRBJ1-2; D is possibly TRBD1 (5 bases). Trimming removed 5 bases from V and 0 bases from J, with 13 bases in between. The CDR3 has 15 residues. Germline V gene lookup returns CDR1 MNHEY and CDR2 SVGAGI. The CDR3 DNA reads TGTGCCAGCAGTGGAAGGGCGGGACCTAACTATGGCTACACCTTC. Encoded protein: CASSGRAGPNYGYTF.

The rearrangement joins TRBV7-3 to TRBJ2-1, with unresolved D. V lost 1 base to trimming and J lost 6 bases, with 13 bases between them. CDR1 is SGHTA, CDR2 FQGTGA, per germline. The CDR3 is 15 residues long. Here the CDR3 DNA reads TGTGCCAGCAGCTTAATGGCGGCCCGCAGCAATGAGCAGTTCTTC. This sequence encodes CASSLMAARSNEQFF.

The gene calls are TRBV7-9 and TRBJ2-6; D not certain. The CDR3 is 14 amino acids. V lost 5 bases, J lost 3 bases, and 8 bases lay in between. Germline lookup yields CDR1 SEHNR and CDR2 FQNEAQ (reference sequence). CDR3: CASSATLGANVLTF. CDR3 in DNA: TGTGCCAGCAGCGCCACTCTTGGGGCCAACGTCCTGACTTTC. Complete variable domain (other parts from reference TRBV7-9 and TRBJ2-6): DTGVSQNPRHKITKRGQNVTFRCDPISEHNRLYWYRQTLGQGPEFLTYFQNEAQLEKSRLLSDRFSAERPKGSFSTLEIQRTEQGDSAMYLCASSATLGANVLTFGAGSRLTVL.

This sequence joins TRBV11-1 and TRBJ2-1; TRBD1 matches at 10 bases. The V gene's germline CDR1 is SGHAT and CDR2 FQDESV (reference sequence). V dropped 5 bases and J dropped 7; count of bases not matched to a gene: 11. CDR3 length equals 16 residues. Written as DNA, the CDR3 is TGTGCCAGCAGCGTCCGCAGACAGGGGGCTTGGAATGAGCAGTTCTTC. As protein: CASSVRRQGAWNEQFF.

The CDR3 DNA is TGTGCCAGCACCCCCAGGGCGAACACTGAAGCTTTCTTT. It yields the protein CASTPRANTEAFF. The chain is built from TRBV6-1 and TRBJ1-1, with D maybe TRBD1 (5 bases). CDR3 length: 13 amino acids. V was pared by 7 bases and J by 1 base, with 10 bases between. Germline V gives CDR1 MNHNS, CDR2 SASEGT.

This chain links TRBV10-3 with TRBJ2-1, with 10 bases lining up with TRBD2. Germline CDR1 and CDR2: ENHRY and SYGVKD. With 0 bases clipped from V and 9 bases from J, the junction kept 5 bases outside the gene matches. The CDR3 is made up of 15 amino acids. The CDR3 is CAISESRLAGSEQFF. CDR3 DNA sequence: TGTGCCATCAGTGAGTCCAGACTAGCGGGTAGTGAGCAGTTCTTC.